This T cell receptor (beta chain) was sequenced during a study of T cells in localized non-small cell lung cancer. Overall study findings and caveats: Longer overall survival was linked to higher blood T cell density. Investigators sequenced only a single tumor region, leaving heterogeneity possible. The highest T cell clonality was in uninvolved adjacent lung, above tumor. Among the top 100 tumor clones, a median around 50 appeared in adjacent lung.

The CDR3 has 15 amino acids. Trimming removed 3 bases from V and 7 bases from J; junction bases left unmatched: 11. Libraries were prepared by immunoSEQ multiplex PCR; TCRdb keeps only in-frame clonotypes and omits some of them. The table includes roughly 7,000 clones, around 49% detected once. Concerning this clone itself: No antigen is known for it.

V usage is TRBV23-1 and J usage is TRBJ2-7; 8 nucleotides match TRBD2. TRBV23-1 has ORF status, its function being uncertain. The starting material was lymph node tissue, obtained before any cancer treatment. The origin of this receptor is a man aged 40 to 70 with stage I lung adenocarcinoma. CDR3 protein: CASSHPGGSAREQYF. CDR3 in DNA: TGCGCCAGCAGTCACCCGGGAGGGTCCGCTCGGGAGCAGTACTTC.